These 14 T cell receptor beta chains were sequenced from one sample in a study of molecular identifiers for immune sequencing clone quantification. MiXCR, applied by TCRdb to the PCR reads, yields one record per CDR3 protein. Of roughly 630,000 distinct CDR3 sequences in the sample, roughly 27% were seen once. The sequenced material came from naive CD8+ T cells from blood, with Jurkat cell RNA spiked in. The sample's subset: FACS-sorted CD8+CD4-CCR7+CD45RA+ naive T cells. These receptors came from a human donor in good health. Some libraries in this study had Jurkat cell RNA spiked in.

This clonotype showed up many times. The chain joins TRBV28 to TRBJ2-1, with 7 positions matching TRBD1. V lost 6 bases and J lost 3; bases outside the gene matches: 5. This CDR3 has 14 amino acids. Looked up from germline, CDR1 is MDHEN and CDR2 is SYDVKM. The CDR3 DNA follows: TGTGCCAGCAGCTTCAGGGGGAACTACAATGAGCAGTTCTTC. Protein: CASSFRGNYNEQFF.

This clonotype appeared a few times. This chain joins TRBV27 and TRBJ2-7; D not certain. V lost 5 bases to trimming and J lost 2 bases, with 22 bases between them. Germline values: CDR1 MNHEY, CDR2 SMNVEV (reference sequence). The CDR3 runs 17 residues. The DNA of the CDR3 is TGTGCCAGCAGTGCCCCTCCGGCCTTGAGCTCTACCTACGAGCAGTACTTC. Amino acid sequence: CASSAPPALSSTYEQYF.

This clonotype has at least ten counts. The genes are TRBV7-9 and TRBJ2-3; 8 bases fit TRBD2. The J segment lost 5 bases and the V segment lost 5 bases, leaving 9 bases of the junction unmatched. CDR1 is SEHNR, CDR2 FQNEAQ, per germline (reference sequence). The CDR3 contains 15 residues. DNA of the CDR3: TGTGCCAGCAGCCCGGATTTCGGGGGGGGAGATACGCAGTATTTT. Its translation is CASSPDFGGGDTQYF.

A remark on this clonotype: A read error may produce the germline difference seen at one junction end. The CDR3 coding sequence is TGTTCCAGCAGTTACCACAGTAAGTGGGAGCAGTACTTC. Encoded protein: CSSSYHSKWEQYF. The V call is TRBV28, the J call TRBJ2-7; no definite D call. CDR3 length: 13 amino acids. Looked up from germline, CDR1 is MDHEN and CDR2 is SYDVKM. The full variable domain, in which reference TRBV28 and TRBJ2-7 provide the parts outside the CDR3, is DVKVTQSSRYLVKRTGEKVFLECVQDMDHENMFWYRQDPGLGLRLIYFSYDVKMKEKGDIPEGYSVSREKKERFSLILESASTNQTSMYLCSSSYHSKWEQYFGPGTRLTVT.

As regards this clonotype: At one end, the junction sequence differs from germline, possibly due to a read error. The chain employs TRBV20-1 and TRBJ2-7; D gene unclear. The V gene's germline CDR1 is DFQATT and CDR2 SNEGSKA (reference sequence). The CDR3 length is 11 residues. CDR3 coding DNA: TGCCGTGCTGGGCCCGGTTACGCGCAGTACTTC. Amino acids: CRAGPGYAQYF.

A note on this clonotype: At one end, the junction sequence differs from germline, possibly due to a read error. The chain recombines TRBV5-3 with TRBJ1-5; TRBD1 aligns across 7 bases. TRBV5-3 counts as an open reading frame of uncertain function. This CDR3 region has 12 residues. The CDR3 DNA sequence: TGTGCCAGCAGCTTGGGGGGACAGCCCCGGCATTTT. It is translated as CASSLGGQPRHF.

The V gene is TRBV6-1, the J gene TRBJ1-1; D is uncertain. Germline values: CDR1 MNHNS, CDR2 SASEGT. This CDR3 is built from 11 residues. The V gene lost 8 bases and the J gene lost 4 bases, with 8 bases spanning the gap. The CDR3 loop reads CASVSSTEAFF. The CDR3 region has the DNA TGTGCCAGCGTGTCCAGCACTGAAGCTTTCTTT.

The DNA for the CDR3 is TGTGCCAGCAACCCCTCACTAGAAGTCGCAGATACGCAGTATTTT. Its protein is CASNPSLEVADTQYF. This chain joins TRBV12-3 or TRBV12-4 and TRBJ2-3; possible D gene TRBD2, 5 bases. The V gene lost 7 bases and the J gene lost 4 bases, with 18 bases spanning the gap. This CDR3 comprises 15 residues.

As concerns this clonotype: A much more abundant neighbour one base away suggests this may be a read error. CDR3 DNA sequence: TGCGCCAGCAGCCATGCCATTGGGGGCCACGGGCAGTACTTC. This sequence encodes CASSHAIGGHGQYF. V usage is TRBV4-1 and J usage is TRBJ2-7; D possibly corresponds to TRBD1 (6 bases). CDR3 size: 14 residues. Germline V CDR1 and CDR2: MGHRA, YSYEKL. V was clipped by 3 bases and J by 9 bases, with 18 bases between them.

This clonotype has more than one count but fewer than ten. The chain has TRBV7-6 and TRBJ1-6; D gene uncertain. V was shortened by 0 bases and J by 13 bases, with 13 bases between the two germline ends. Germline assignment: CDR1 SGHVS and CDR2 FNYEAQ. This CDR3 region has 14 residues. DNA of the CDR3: TGTGCCAGCAGCTTAGCAGGGAGTGAAAGTCCCCTCCACTTT. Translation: CASSLAGSESPLHF.

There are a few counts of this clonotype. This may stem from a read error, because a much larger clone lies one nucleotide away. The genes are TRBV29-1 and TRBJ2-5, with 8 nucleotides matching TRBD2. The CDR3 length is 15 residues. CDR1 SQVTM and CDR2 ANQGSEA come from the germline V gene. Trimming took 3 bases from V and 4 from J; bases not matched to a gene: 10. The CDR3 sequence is CSVDGSSGTVETQYF. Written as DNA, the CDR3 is TGCAGCGTTGATGGTAGTAGCGGGACCGTAGAGACCCAGTACTTC.

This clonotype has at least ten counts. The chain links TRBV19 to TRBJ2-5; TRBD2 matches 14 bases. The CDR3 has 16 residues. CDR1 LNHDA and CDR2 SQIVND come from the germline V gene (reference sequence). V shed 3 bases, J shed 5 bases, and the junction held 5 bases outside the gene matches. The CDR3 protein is CASSMTSGGAPETQYF. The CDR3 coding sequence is TGTGCCAGTAGTATGACTAGCGGGGGGGCTCCTGAGACCCAGTACTTC.

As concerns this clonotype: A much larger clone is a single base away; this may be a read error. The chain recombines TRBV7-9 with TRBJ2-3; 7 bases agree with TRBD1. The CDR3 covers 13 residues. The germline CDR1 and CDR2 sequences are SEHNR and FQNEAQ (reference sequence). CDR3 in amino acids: CASSSRQGNPQDF. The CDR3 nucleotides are TGTGCCAGCAGCTCCCGACAGGGCAATCCGCAGGATTTT.

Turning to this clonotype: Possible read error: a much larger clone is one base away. The CDR3 DNA is TGTGCCAGCAGTTTTTCGGGGGGGTCCACAGATACGCGGTATTTT. It is translated as CASSFSGGSTDTRYF. The chain is built from TRBV12-3 or TRBV12-4 and TRBJ2-3, with 8 nucleotides matching TRBD2. The CDR3 runs to 15 residues.